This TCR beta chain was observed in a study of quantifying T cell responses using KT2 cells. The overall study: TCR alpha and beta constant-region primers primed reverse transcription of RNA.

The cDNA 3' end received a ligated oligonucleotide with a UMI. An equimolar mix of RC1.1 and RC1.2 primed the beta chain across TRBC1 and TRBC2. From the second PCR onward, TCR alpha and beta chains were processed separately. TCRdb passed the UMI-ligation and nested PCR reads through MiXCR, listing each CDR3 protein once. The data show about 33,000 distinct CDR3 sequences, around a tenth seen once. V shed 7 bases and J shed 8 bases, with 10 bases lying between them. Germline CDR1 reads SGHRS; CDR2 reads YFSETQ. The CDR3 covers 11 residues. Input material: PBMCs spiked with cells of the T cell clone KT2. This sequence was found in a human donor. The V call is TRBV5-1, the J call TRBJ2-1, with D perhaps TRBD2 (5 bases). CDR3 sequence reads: CASGGRDEQFF. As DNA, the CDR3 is TGCGCCAGCGGAGGTAGGGATGAGCAGTTCTTC.